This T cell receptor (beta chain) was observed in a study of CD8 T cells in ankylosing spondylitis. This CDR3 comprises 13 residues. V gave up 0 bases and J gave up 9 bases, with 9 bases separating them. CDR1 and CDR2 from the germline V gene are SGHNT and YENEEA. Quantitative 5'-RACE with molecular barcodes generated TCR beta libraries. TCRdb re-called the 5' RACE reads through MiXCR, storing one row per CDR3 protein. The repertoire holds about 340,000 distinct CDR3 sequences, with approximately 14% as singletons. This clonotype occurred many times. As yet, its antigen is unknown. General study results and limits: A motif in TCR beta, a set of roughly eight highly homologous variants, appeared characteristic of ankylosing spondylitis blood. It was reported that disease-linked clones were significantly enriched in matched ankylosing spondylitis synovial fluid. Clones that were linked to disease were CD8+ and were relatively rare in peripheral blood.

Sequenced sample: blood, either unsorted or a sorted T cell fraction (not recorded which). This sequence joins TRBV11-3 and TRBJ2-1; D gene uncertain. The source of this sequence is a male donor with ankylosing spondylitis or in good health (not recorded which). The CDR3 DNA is TGTGCCAGCAGCTTAGAAGGTAGAGGTGAGCAGTTCTTC. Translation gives CASSLEGRGEQFF.